The 3 T cell receptor beta chains in this list originate from one sample, sequenced in a study of regulatory T cells in long-lasting Graves disease. As for time point: persistent/refractory GD, antithyroid drugs over 5 years with positive TRAb. TCR sequences were obtained from RNA taken from PBMCs. Building the TCR beta libraries relied on iRepertoire HTBI primers, and CDR3 regions underwent Arm-PCR. TCRdb re-derived calls from the multiplex PCR reads in MiXCR, one entry per CDR3 protein. The sample holds about 310,000 distinct CDR3 sequences, 22% seen once. Here the sequenced sample was peripheral blood mononuclear cells (PBMCs), taken when the disease was refractory, from a patient treated with antithyroid drugs. These receptors were collected from a female donor with Graves disease.

This clonotype was counted a few times. The chain is built from TRBV6-1 and TRBJ2-7, with 13 bases lining up with TRBD2. This CDR3 comprises 15 residues. Germline V gives CDR1 MNHNS, CDR2 SASEGT. V lost 5 bases to trimming and J lost 5 bases; unmatched junction nucleotides: 6. Written as DNA, the CDR3 is TGTGCCAGCAGTAGGACTAGCGGGAGAAGGAACGAGCAGTACTTC. Its protein product is CASSRTSGRRNEQYF.

This clonotype appeared many times. CDR3 sequence: CASSSLKVVGQEAPPKTEAFF. In DNA, the CDR3 is TGTGCCAGCAGCTCCCTCAAAGTTGTAGGGCAGGAGGCCCCCCCTAAGACTGAAGCTTTCTTT. The J gene is TRBJ1-1, the V gene TRBV27, with no clear D. Germline V gene sequence: CDR1 MNHEY, CDR2 SMNVEV (reference sequence). The CDR3 covers 21 residues. V lost 6 bases and J lost 5, with 37 bases in between.

This clonotype was observed many times. The V and J genes are TRBV3-1 and TRBJ2-2; no firm D call. Germline loops: CDR1 LGHDT, CDR2 YNNKEL (reference sequence). V dropped 2 bases and J dropped 5 bases, with 9 bases sitting between them. This CDR3 is built from 14 residues. The CDR3 sequence: CASSQTDETGELFF. The CDR3 region has the DNA TGTGCCAGCAGCCAAACAGACGAAACCGGGGAGCTGTTTTTT. Full variable domain (remainder filled in from reference TRBV3-1 and TRBJ2-2): DTAVSQTPKYLVTQMGNDKSIKCEQNLGHDTMYWYKQDSKKFLKIMFSYNNKELIINETVPNRFSPKSPDKAHLNLHINSLELGDSAVYFCASSQTDETGELFFGEGSRLTVL.